This T cell receptor (beta chain) was recovered during a study of T-cell reconstitution after alpha-beta-depleted transplantation in children. General study findings and limits: Two months or so post-transplant, alpha-beta T cells reportedly derived from several hundred expanded graft clones. After transplant, high TCRbeta diversity at day 60 in some patients arose from surviving recipient T cells and thymic progenitors. At one year after transplant, newly produced T cells mostly accounted for T-cell counts and diversity.

The ends were cut back, 4 bases at V and 0 bases at J, with 19 bases in the middle. CDR3 length equals 19 residues. Germline CDR1 and CDR2: MNHNS and SASEGT. This clonotype turned up a few times. The antigen remains unidentified. The TCRbeta library incorporated unique molecular identifiers. TCRdb fed the PCR reads into MiXCR, producing one record per CDR3 protein. Of about 110,000 distinct CDR3 sequences in the sample, 5.5% to 6.5% were seen once. The chain has TRBV6-1 and TRBJ1-6, with D unclear. This material consisted of PBMCs, mostly from graft donor cells, taken 360 days after TCRalphabeta/CD19-depleted stem cell transplant. The sequence came from a male patient between 2 and 9 years old who had a stem cell transplant for acute lymphoblastic leukemia, so the T cells may come from the graft donor. The CDR3 DNA follows: TGTGCCAGCAGTGGATCGCGGAGTCGCGGTGGCTCCTATAATTCACCCCTCCACTTT. As protein: CASSGSRSRGGSYNSPLHF.